The source of this T cell receptor beta chain is a study of blood T cell repertoires in COVID-19. Study in general: Sample material is recorded as cDNA or gDNA derived from T cells, B-cell-depleted T cells, or PBMCs.

V shed 3 bases and J shed 7 bases, with 13 bases lying between them. This CDR3 region has 14 residues. CDR1 LNHDA and CDR2 SQIVND come from the germline V gene (reference sequence). Per the original methods: Researchers report that nucleated cell counts were estimated from reference gene primer amplification. Using immunoSEQ multiplex PCR, the repertoire was profiled, and TCRdb retains in-frame clones only, with some absent. Clone size and the V and J calls come from that table; the DNA yielded D and trimming. Of some 220,000 clones detected, about 85% appear once; the ten largest clones hold 15% to 20%.

Sequenced input: peripheral blood. The source is an elderly woman with active or convalescent COVID-19. The chain employs TRBV19 and TRBJ2-1; D remains ambiguous. This CDR3 reads CASSISGSWNEQFF. As DNA, the CDR3 is TGTGCCAGTAGTATTTCGGGTAGCTGGAATGAGCAGTTCTTC.